The next 10 T cell receptor beta chains were all read from a single sample in a study of shared clonotypes between healthy human individuals. Generated by immunoSEQ multiplex PCR, the TCRdb table keeps only in-frame clones and is missing some. The sample holds 2 million to 3 million clones, under 95% seen once. Material: naive CD4+ T cells from PBMCs. Subset described: CD45RA+ positively selected. Receptor source: a man between 18 and 35 years old in good health. Some clones in this sample may be carry-over from other donors' samples.

The chain joins TRBV28 to TRBJ2-5; 12 bases map to TRBD1. Trimming took 4 bases from V and 6 from J; bases not matched to a gene: 9. In germline, CDR1 is MDHEN, CDR2 SYDVKM. The CDR3 has 16 residues. CDR3 DNA sequence: TGTGCCAGCAGTTCCACCGGGACAGGGGGCATGAAGACCCAGTACTTC. It codes for CASSSTGTGGMKTQYF.

This clone was detected once. Here the CDR3 reads CASSRLAGEYGEQFF. In nucleotides, the CDR3 is TGTGCCAGCAGTCGACTAGCGGGGGAATACGGTGAGCAGTTCTTC. The chain carries TRBV27 and TRBJ2-1; 12 bases fit TRBD2. The J segment lost 9 bases and the V segment lost 5 bases, leaving 8 bases of the junction unmatched. The CDR3 extends over 15 amino acids. Germline CDR1 is MNHEY and CDR2 is SMNVEV (reference sequence).

The chain couples TRBV5-4 to TRBJ2-1; D is possibly TRBD2 (6 bases). The CDR3 sequence is 17 residues long. Trimming cost V 3 bases and J 0 bases, with 16 bases left between them. The V gene's germline CDR1 is SGHNT and CDR2 YYREEE (reference sequence). The CDR3 loop reads CASSSPRGELSYNEQFF. In DNA, the CDR3 is TGTGCCAGCAGCTCCCCGCGCGGGGAGCTCTCCTACAATGAGCAGTTCTTC.

The chain combines TRBV5-5 with TRBJ2-7; 7 bases align to TRBD1. The V gene end was trimmed by 3 bases and the J gene end by 1 base; junction bases not matched to a gene: 10. CDR1 and CDR2 (germline): SGHKS, YYEKEE (reference sequence). The CDR3 runs to 16 residues. The CDR3 coding sequence is TGTGCCAGCAGCTGGGGAGAGACAGGGTTATCCTACGAGCAGTACTTC. Translated, it gives CASSWGETGLSYEQYF.

The chain is built from TRBV11-3 and TRBJ2-3, with D maybe TRBD2 (6 bases). The CDR3 covers 15 residues. Germline loops: CDR1 SGHNT, CDR2 YENEEA. Between the trimmed V and J ends, which lost 5 bases and 5 bases, there was a span of 17 bases. The CDR3 DNA sequence: TGTGCCAGCAGCCCCTGGCAGCGGGTAGGAGATACGCAGTATTTT. It specifies CASSPWQRVGDTQYF.

The V and J genes are TRBV6-6 and TRBJ2-7; 10 nucleotides align to TRBD2. Germline-derived CDR1 and CDR2 are MNHNY and SVGAGI (reference sequence). The CDR3 covers 16 residues. V was clipped by 4 bases and J by 4 bases; unmatched bases: 10. The CDR3 region is CASSSPEREGRYEQYF. CDR3 bases: TGTGCCAGCAGTTCCCCCGAGCGGGAGGGCCGTTACGAGCAGTACTTC.

The chain employs TRBV5-8 and TRBJ1-4, with no clear D. The V and J ends lost 4 bases and 6 bases respectively, with 10 bases between them. CDR3 length: 13 amino acids. Germline CDR1 is SGHTS and CDR2 is YDEGEE. CDR3 in amino acids: CASSRAGYEKLFF. The CDR3 DNA is TGTGCCAGCAGCCGGGCCGGGTATGAAAAACTGTTTTTT.

This chain connects TRBV4-3 to TRBJ2-7, with TRBD2 as a possible D gene (5 bases). The V end was cut by 1 base, the J end by 7 bases, with 14 bases between. Germline CDR1 LGHNA, CDR2 YSLEER. This CDR3 comprises 14 residues. The CDR3 nucleotides are TGCGCCAGCAGCCAAGTGCACTCAACGGGGGAGCAGTACTTC. This codes for CASSQVHSTGEQYF.

V usage is TRBV19 and J usage is TRBJ1-1; the D gene is possibly TRBD1 (6 bases). The length of the CDR3 is 17 residues. V was cut by 7 bases and J by 2 bases, with 23 bases left in between. Germline assignment: CDR1 LNHDA and CDR2 SQIVND (reference sequence). The CDR3 nucleotides are TGTGCCAGTACCATACGAGGGGGATTAAGATCAAACACTGAAGCTTTCTTT. Encoded protein: CASTIRGGLRSNTEAFF.

The chain has TRBV30 and TRBJ2-5; 11 bases are shared with TRBD2. There are 15 residues in the CDR3. V was clipped by 5 bases and J by 11 bases; unmatched bases: 16. Germline CDR1 and CDR2: GTSNPN and SVGIG (reference sequence). In DNA, the CDR3 is TGTGCCTGGGGGGGCTATAGCGGGAGGGCCAGTGAGCAGTACTTC. Translating it yields CAWGGYSGRASEQYF. The full variable domain, rest sourced from reference TRBV30 and TRBJ2-5, is SQTIHQWPATLVQPVGSPLSLECTVEGTSNPNLYWYRQAAGRGLQLLFYSVGIGQISSEVPQNLSASRPQDRQFILSSKKLLLSDSGFYLCAWGGYSGRASEQYFGPGTRLLVL.